The subject of this entry is one TCR beta chain. The antigen remains undetermined. Only in-frame clones appear in the TCRdb table, and some are missing; sequencing was by immunoSEQ multiplex PCR. Among approximately 60,000 clones listed, under 95% were seen once. The data are from a study of OX40 agonist ivuxolimab in advanced cancers. Sampling times: baseline, cycle 4 day 1, cycle 7 day 1. Study-wide results and caveats: The average count of expanded clones was higher among CD8+ T cells than among CD4+. Circulating CD4+ and CD8+ T cells showed clonal expansion by week 6 at 0.1 to 3.0 mg/kg.

Germline-derived CDR1 and CDR2 are SGHRS and YFSETQ. CDR3 length: 16 amino acids. Unmatched junction bases numbered 6, after V lost 0 bases and J lost 2 bases. This sample comprised CD4+ or CD8+ T cells sorted from blood, obtained in a trial of the OX40 agonist ivuxolimab. The TCR sequence derives from an adult with an advanced solid tumor such as melanoma, head and neck, liver or kidney cancer. The V call is TRBV5-1, the J call TRBJ2-3; 7 bases fit TRBD1. CDR3 protein: CASSLAPTGSTDTQYF. The DNA for the CDR3 is TGCGCCAGCAGCTTGGCCCCGACAGGGTCCACAGATACGCAGTATTTT. Together with reference TRBV5-1 and TRBJ2-3, the CDR3 gives the full variable domain: KAGVTQTPRYLIKTRGQQVTLSCSPISGHRSVSWYQQTPGQGLQFLFEYFSETQRNKGNFPGRFSGRQFSNSRSEMNVSTLELGDSALYLCASSLAPTGSTDTQYFGPGTRLTVL.